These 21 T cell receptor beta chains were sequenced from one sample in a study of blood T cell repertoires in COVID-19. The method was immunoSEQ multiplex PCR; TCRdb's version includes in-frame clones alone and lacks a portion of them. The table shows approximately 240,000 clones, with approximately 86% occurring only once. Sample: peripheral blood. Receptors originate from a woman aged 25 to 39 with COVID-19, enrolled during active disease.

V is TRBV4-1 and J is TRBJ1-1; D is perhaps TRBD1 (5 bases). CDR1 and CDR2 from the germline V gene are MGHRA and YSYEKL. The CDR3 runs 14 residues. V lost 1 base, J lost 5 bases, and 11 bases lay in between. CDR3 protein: CASSQAGGRTEAFF. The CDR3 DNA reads TGCGCCAGCAGCCAAGCGGGGGGAAGGACTGAAGCTTTCTTT.

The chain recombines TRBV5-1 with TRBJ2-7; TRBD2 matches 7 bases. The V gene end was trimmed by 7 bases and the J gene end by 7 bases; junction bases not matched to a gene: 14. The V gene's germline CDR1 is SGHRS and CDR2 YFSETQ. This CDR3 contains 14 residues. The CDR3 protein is CASGTSVGAGEQYF. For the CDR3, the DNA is TGCGCCAGCGGCACTAGCGTCGGGGCCGGAGAGCAGTACTTC.

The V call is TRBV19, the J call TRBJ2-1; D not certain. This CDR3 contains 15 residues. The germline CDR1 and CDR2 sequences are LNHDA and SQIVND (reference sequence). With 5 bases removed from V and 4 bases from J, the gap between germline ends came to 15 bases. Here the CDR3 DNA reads TGTGCCAGTAGTTTCCGGAGAGCGCGATACAATGAGCAGTTCTTC. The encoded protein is CASSFRRARYNEQFF.

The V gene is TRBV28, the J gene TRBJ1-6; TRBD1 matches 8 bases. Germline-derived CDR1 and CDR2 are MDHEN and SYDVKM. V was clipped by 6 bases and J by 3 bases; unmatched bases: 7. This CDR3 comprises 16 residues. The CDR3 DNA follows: TGTGCCAGCAGATCACGCGGACAGGGCTATAATTCACCCCTCCACTTT. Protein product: CASRSRGQGYNSPLHF. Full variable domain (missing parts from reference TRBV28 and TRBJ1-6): DVKVTQSSRYLVKRTGEKVFLECVQDMDHENMFWYRQDPGLGLRLIYFSYDVKMKEKGDIPEGYSVSREKKERFSLILESASTNQTSMYLCASRSRGQGYNSPLHFGNGTRLTVT.

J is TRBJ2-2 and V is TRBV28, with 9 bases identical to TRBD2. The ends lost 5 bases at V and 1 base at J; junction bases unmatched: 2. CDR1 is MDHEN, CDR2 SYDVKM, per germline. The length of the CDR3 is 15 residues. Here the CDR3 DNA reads TGTGCCAGCAGTCTAGCGGGACTGAACACCGGGGAGCTGTTTTTT. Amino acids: CASSLAGLNTGELFF.

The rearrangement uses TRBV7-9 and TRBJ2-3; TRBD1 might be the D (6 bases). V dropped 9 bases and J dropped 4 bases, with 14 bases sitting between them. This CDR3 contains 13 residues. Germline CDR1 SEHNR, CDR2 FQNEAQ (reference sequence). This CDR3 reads CASYRGNPDTQYF. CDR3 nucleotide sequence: TGTGCCAGTTATAGGGGGAACCCAGATACGCAGTATTTT. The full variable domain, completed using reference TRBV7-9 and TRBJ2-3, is DTGVSQNPRHKITKRGQNVTFRCDPISEHNRLYWYRQTLGQGPEFLTYFQNEAQLEKSRLLSDRFSAERPKGSFSTLEIQRTEQGDSAMYLCASYRGNPDTQYFGPGTRLTVL.

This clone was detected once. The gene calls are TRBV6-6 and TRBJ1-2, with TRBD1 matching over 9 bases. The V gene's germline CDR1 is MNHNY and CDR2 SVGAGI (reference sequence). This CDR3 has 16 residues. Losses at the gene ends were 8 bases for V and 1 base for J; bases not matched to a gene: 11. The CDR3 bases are TGTGCCAGCTTTAGTCCGGGACAGGGTAGTAACTATGGCTACACCTTC. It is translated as CASFSPGQGSNYGYTF.

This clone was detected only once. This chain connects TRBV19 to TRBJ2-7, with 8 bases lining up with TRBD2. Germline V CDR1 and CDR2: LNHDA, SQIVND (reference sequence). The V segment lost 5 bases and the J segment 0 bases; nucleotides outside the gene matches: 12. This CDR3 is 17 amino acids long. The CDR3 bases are TGTGCCAGTAGTCGCCGGGGGGGGACACGCAGCTCCTACGAGCAGTACTTC. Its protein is CASSRRGGTRSSYEQYF. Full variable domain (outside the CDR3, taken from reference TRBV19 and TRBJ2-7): DGGITQSPKYLFRKEGQNVTLSCEQNLNHDAMYWYRQDPGQGLRLIYYSQIVNDFQKGDIAEGYSVSREKKESFPLTVTSAQKNPTAFYLCASSRRGGTRSSYEQYFGPGTRLTVT.

The CDR3 DNA reads as TGTGCCAGCAGCGTATCCCAGCGGAACTATGGCTACACCTTC. This sequence encodes CASSVSQRNYGYTF. This chain joins TRBV9 and TRBJ1-2, with no clear D. V was shortened by 1 base and J by 2 bases, with 9 bases between the two germline ends. The CDR3 length is 14 residues. The germline V gene encodes CDR1 SGDLS and CDR2 YYNGEE.

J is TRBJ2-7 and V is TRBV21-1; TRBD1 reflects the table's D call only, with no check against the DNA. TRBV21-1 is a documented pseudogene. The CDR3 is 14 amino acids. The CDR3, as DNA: TGTGCCCCCACAGGGGGAGTAAGCGGTTACGAGCAGTACTTC. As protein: CAPTGGVSGYEQYF.

CDR3 coding DNA: TGTGCCTGGAGTGGACAGACATTCGACGAGCAGTACTTC. Translated, it gives CAWSGQTFDEQYF. This sequence joins TRBV30 and TRBJ2-7, with D tentatively TRBD1 (5 bases). CDR1 is GTSNPN, CDR2 SVGIG, per germline (reference sequence). The CDR3 contains 13 residues. Trimming cost V 1 base and J 5 bases, with 12 bases left between them.

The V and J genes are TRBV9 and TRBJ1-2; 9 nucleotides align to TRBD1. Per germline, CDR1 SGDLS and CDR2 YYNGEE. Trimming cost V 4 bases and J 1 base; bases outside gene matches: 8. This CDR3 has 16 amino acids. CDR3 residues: CASSLGTGTNNYGYTF. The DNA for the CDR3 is TGTGCCAGCAGCTTGGGGACAGGGACGAATAACTATGGCTACACCTTC.

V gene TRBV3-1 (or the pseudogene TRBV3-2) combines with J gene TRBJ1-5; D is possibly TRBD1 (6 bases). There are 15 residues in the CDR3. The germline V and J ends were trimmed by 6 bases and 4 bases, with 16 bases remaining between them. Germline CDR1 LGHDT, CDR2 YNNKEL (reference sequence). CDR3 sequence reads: CASRNGTRANQPQHF. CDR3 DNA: TGTGCCAGCAGGAACGGGACAAGGGCGAATCAGCCCCAGCATTTT.

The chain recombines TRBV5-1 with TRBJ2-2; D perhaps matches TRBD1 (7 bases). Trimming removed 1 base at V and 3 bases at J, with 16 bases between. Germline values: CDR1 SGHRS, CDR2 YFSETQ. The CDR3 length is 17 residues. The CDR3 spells CASSLRGGRGDTGELFF. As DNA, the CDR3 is TGCGCCAGCAGCTTGAGAGGTGGCAGGGGGGACACCGGGGAGCTGTTTTTT. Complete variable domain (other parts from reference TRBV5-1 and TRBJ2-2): KAGVTQTPRYLIKTRGQQVTLSCSPISGHRSVSWYQQTPGQGLQFLFEYFSETQRNKGNFPGRFSGRQFSNSRSEMNVSTLELGDSALYLCASSLRGGRGDTGELFFGEGSRLTVL.

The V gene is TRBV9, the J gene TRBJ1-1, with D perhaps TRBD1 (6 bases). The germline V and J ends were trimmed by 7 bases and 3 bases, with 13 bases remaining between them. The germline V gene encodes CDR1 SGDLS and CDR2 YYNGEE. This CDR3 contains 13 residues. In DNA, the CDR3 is TGTGCCAGCGGCCGAGGGGGTGACACTGAAGCTTTCTTT. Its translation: CASGRGGDTEAFF.

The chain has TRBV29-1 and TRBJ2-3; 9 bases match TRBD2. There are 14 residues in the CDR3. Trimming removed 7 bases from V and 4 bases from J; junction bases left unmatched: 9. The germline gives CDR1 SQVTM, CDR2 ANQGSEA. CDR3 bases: TGCAGCGGCTCCCTAGCGGGGAACCCAGATACGCAGTATTTT. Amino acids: CSGSLAGNPDTQYF.

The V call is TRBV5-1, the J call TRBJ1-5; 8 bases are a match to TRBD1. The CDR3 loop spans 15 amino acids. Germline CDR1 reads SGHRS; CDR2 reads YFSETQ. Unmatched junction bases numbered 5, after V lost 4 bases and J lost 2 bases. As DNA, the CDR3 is TGCGCCAGCAGCCCGGACAGGGATGGCAATCAGCCCCAGCATTTT. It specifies CASSPDRDGNQPQHF. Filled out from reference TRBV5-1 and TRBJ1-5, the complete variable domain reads KAGVTQTPRYLIKTRGQQVTLSCSPISGHRSVSWYQQTPGQGLQFLFEYFSETQRNKGNFPGRFSGRQFSNSRSEMNVSTLELGDSALYLCASSPDRDGNQPQHFGDGTRLSIL.

CDR3 bases: TGCAGCGTAATCATCGACAGGCCGAATCAGCCCCAGCATTTT. Its translation: CSVIIDRPNQPQHF. The rearrangement uses TRBV29-1 and TRBJ1-5; D might be TRBD1 (6 bases). CDR1 and CDR2 (germline): SQVTM, ANQGSEA. Trimming removed 6 bases from V and 4 bases from J, with 16 bases in between. The CDR3 is made up of 14 amino acids.

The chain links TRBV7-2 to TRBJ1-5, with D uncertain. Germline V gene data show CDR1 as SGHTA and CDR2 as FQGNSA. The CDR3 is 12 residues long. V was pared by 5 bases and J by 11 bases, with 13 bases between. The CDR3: CASSPPGAAQHF. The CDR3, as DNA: TGTGCCAGCAGCCCCCCAGGAGCGGCCCAGCATTTT.

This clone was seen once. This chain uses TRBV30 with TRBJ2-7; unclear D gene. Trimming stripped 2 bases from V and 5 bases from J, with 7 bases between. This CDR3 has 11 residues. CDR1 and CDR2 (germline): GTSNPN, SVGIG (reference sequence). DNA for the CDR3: TGTGCCTGGAGTATCCAAAACGAGCAGTACTTC. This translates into CAWSIQNEQYF.

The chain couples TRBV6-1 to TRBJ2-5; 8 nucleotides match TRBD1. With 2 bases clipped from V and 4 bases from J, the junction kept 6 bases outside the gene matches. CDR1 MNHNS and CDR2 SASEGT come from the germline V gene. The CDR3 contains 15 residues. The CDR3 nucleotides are TGTGCCAGCAGTGAATTGGACAGGGTCTCAGAGACCCAGTACTTC. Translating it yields CASSELDRVSETQYF.